The source of this TCR beta chain is a study of response to subunit inactivated influenza vaccine. Whole-study results and caveats: Authors suggested few new T cells are recruited by each seasonal influenza vaccination.

There are a few counts of this clonotype. No antigen is known for it. TCRdb called the RT-PCR reads again in MiXCR, with one record for every CDR3 protein. The data hold about 650,000 distinct CDR3 sequences, with roughly 14% observed a single time. The CDR3 extends over 15 amino acids. V was clipped by 5 bases and J by 10 bases; unmatched bases: 9. The sequence derives from a man aged 45-65 years who received an inactivated influenza vaccine. Here the sequenced sample was PBMCs from blood, taken 11 to 12 days after vaccination. The gene calls are TRBV12-3 or TRBV12-4 and TRBJ2-1; 12 bases fit TRBD1. Written as DNA, the CDR3 is TGTGCCAGCAGTACGCCGGGACAGGGGGCTATAGAGCAGTTCTTC. Translated, it gives CASSTPGQGAIEQFF.